The clone carrying this T cell receptor (beta chain) was found many times. V was clipped by 2 bases and J by 0 bases, with 8 bases between them. This CDR3 contains 15 residues. Germline V gene lookup returns CDR1 SQVTM and CDR2 ANQGSEA. The authors amplified TCR beta CDR3 regions from RNA transcripts. Second-round multiplex PCR came after first-round RT-PCR with HTBI primers. Using its own MiXCR run on the multiplex PCR reads, TCRdb lists one record per CDR3 protein. The table has more than 1,000,000 distinct CDR3 sequences, about two fifths seen once. This sample is part of a study of Graves' ophthalmopathy and Graves' hyperthyroidism.

The source of this sequence is an adult man with Graves' hyperthyroidism. Sequenced input: peripheral blood or thyroid tissue (not recorded which). This chain connects TRBV29-1 to TRBJ2-6; D uncertain. Here the CDR3 DNA reads TGCAGCGTTGAAAGGGCCGGCTCTGGGGCCAACGTCCTGACTTTC. It encodes CSVERAGSGANVLTF. The whole variable domain, remainder taken from reference TRBV29-1 and TRBJ2-6, is SAVISQKPSRDICQRGTSLTIQCQVDSQVTMMFWYRQQPGQSLTLIATANQGSEATYESGFVIDKFPISRPNLTFSTLTVSNMSPEDSSIYLCSVERAGSGANVLTFGAGSRLTVL.